This TCR beta chain was found in a study of CD8 T cells in Susac syndrome (dated by TCRdb to the late 2010s). At the level of the whole study: The study used repertoire sequencing to test whether antigen drove CD8+ T cell activation and differentiation in Susac syndrome. Clonality of the CD8+ T cell repertoire was compared between around 13 healthy donors, approximately 14 Susac syndrome patients and under 19 multiple sclerosis patients. General conclusions and limits of the study: The TCR sequencing and HLA analysis was acknowledged to have included a relatively small number of individuals.

The CDR1 and CDR2 encoded by the germline V gene (reference sequence) are LGHDT and YNNKEL. The CDR3, cysteine through phenylalanine, is 15 amino acids long. Of all the DNA, just the CDR3 is kept, 45 bases in frame from base 1. V drops 4 bases and J drops 3 bases, leaving 12 bases in between. Peripheral blood CD8+ and CD4+ T cells from healthy donors, Susac syndrome patients and multiple sclerosis patients were profiled using high-throughput TCR beta sequencing. Multiple sclerosis controls were treatment-naive patients with stable or active relapsing-remitting disease fulfilling revised McDonald criteria. Bulk CD8+ and CD4+ T cells were purified magnetically by negative isolation, whereas CD8+ TEMRA cells were enriched by FACS. Blood was drawn into EDTA tubes, processed within 24 hours, and PBMCs were isolated by density gradient centrifugation. PBMCs intended for TCR sequencing were frozen in liquid nitrogen and were later thawed in a 37 degrees C water bath. The sorted or isolated CD4+, CD8+ and CD8+ TEMRA cells had a purity of 90% or higher.

RNA was extracted using the RNeasy kit, and roughly 0.45 to 1 microgram was reverse transcribed with random hexamers. The immunoSEQ multiplex PCR assay, covering 54 Vbeta and 13 Jbeta segments, was used to amplify TCR beta CDR3 regions. PCR amplification bias was corrected using a synthetic template baseline for primer optimization and computational correction. In the source study's methods: Only productive sequences were kept, with reads annotated to V, D and J genes according to IMGT and analyzed in immunoSEQ Analyzer. Clonality was calculated as one minus the Shannon entropy normalized by log2 of the number of productive unique sequences. For each patient and control, public and private clones were evaluated within the 100 most prevalent clones. Clones were defined as Susac-specific if absent from the healthy and MS cohorts, from around 1,000 published viral clones and from other ImmuneACCESS disease sequences. The raw public data were reprocessed by TCRdb itself: fastp quality trimming at Q25, MiXCR clonotype calling, in-frame beta chains only. One record per CDR3 amino acid sequence lists the most common genes and DNA. V and J calls and clone size were set by TCRdb, not the authors. A total of approximately 68,000 distinct CDR3 sequences appear in this sample, less than 95% of them only once. The ten largest clonotypes hold approximately 0.38% of the sample.

Comment on this clonotype: The antigen it recognizes is unknown. No quality values exist for individual bases; no much larger clone is one base distant.

The receptor chain draws on TRBV3-1 and TRBJ1-4, with TRBD1 perhaps the D gene, on 5 matching bases. The receptor was derived from a human donor with multiple sclerosis. Sample: CD8+ T cells from PBMCs. The CDR3 corresponds to CASSRLLGANEKLFF. The nucleotide sequence reads as follows: TGTGCCAGCAGCCGCCTTTTGGGGGCTAATGAAAAACTGTTTTTT.